Shown below are 9 T cell receptor beta chains from a single sample sequenced in a study of cytomegalovirus exposure and HLA in healthy donors. The PCR employed 60 Vbeta primers together with 13 Jbeta primers. Only in-frame clones appear in the TCRdb table, and some are missing; sequencing was by immunoSEQ multiplex PCR. The sample lists 150,000 to 200,000 clones, around 84% seen once, with 1% in the top ten. Sequencing was carried out using PBMCs. The source is a boy under 10 years old in good health and CMV-seronegative.

In its sample, this clone was seen a few times. The gene calls are TRBV6-4 and TRBJ2-3, with D possibly TRBD2 on 7 matching bases. The V and J ends lost 3 bases and 0 bases respectively, with 10 bases between them. This CDR3 is 15 amino acids long. CDR1 is MRHNA, CDR2 SNTAGT, per germline. The chain's CDR3 is CASSERGGSTDTQYF. The CDR3 bases are TGTGCCAGCAGTGAAAGGGGGGGGAGCACAGATACGCAGTATTTT.

The rearrangement uses TRBV5-1 and TRBJ1-4, with 8 bases fitting TRBD1. V gave up 3 bases and J gave up 8 bases; unmatched junction bases: 6. This CDR3 has 14 amino acids. The germline V gene encodes CDR1 SGHRS and CDR2 YFSETQ. CDR3 loop: CASSSGQGGEKLFF. The CDR3 bases are TGCGCCAGCAGCTCTGGACAGGGCGGAGAAAAACTGTTTTTT.

The chain has TRBV27 and TRBJ1-5; TRBD1 aligns across 8 bases. The CDR3 loop spans 17 amino acids. Losses at the gene ends were 4 bases for V and 0 bases for J; bases not matched to a gene: 8. The germline V gene has CDR1 MNHEY and CDR2 SMNVEV (reference sequence). This CDR3 is CASSSTRDRYSNQPQHF. The CDR3 bases are TGTGCCAGCAGTTCGACTCGGGACAGGTATAGCAATCAGCCCCAGCATTTT.

The rearrangement joins TRBV6-1 to TRBJ1-2, with 7 bases identical to TRBD1. Trimming removed 5 bases from V and 11 bases from J; junction bases left unmatched: 2. The CDR3 covers 10 residues. The V gene's germline CDR1 is MNHNS and CDR2 SASEGT. Here the CDR3 DNA reads TGTGCCAGCAGTCCGACAGGGTACACCTTC. It encodes CASSPTGYTF.

The chain carries TRBV2 and TRBJ2-7; 7 bases align to TRBD2. The CDR3 is 14 residues long. Germline CDR1 SNHLY, CDR2 FYNNEI. V was pared by 6 bases and J by 4 bases, with 9 bases of the junction left unmatched. The chain's CDR3 is CASRFVGSGYEQYF. The DNA of the CDR3 is TGTGCCAGCAGGTTCGTGGGTAGCGGGTACGAGCAGTACTTC.

The chain employs TRBV28 and TRBJ2-7; TRBD1 matches 7 bases. J was trimmed by 2 bases and V by 6 bases; bases with no gene match: 10. CDR3 length equals 15 residues. CDR1 and CDR2 from the germline V gene are MDHEN and SYDVKM. CDR3 protein: CASRMGQHLTYEQYF. CDR3 DNA: TGTGCCAGCAGGATGGGACAGCATCTGACCTACGAGCAGTACTTC.

J is TRBJ1-2 and V is TRBV6-6; TRBD1 matches 10 bases. V trimming: 0 bases; J trimming: 4 bases; junction bases outside the gene matches: 2. The CDR3 runs to 15 residues. The germline CDR1 and CDR2 sequences are MNHNY and SVGAGI (reference sequence). The CDR3 nucleotides read TGTGCCAGCAGTTACTCGGGACAGGGGCGCTATGGCTACACCTTC. Its protein product is CASSYSGQGRYGYTF.

V is TRBV28 and J is TRBJ1-5; 7 nucleotides agree with TRBD1. V dropped 4 bases and J dropped 7; count of bases not matched to a gene: 7. CDR1 and CDR2 from the germline V gene are MDHEN and SYDVKM. This CDR3 contains 14 residues. The CDR3 DNA reads as TGTGCCAGCAGTTCTGACAGGGATCGCCAGCCCCAGCATTTT. This encodes CASSSDRDRQPQHF. The full variable domain, with the rest looked up from reference TRBV28 and TRBJ1-5, is DVKVTQSSRYLVKRTGEKVFLECVQDMDHENMFWYRQDPGLGLRLIYFSYDVKMKEKGDIPEGYSVSREKKERFSLILESASTNQTSMYLCASSSDRDRQPQHFGDGTRLSIL.

The V and J genes are TRBV6-4 and TRBJ2-2, with D perhaps matching TRBD1 (6 bases). There are 13 residues in the CDR3. The germline gives CDR1 MRHNA, CDR2 SNTAGT. Trimming removed 6 bases at V and 6 bases at J, with 11 bases between. CDR3 nucleotides: TGTGCCAGCAGCACAGGGTCCGCCGGGGAGCTGTTTTTT. Its protein product is CASSTGSAGELFF.